One and the same sample provided the 20 T cell receptor beta chains below, sequenced in a study of T cell clonality in common variable immunodeficiency. Sequencing was performed with immunoSEQ multiplex PCR; in TCRdb, only in-frame clones are kept and a portion is missing. The sample contains around 60,000 clones, none of them singletons. The sequenced material came from peripheral blood mononuclear cells. All receptors derive from a person aged 18 to 75 in good health.

This clone was detected many times. The read ends 3 residues early relative to the CDR3; the germline J gene fills the gap. The V gene is TRBV29-1, the J gene TRBJ1-1; 9 bases align to TRBD1. V shed 7 bases, J shed 4 bases, and the junction held 7 bases outside the gene matches. The CDR3 totals 13 residues. Germline CDR1 reads SQVTM; CDR2 reads ANQGSEA. This CDR3 is CSGSDRGTTEAFF. The covered CDR3 bases are TGCAGCGGGTCAGACAGGGGGACCACTGAA.

Ten or more counts support this clone. The CDR3 end lies 3 residues beyond the end of the read and is filled in from the germline J gene. The J gene is TRBJ2-3, the V gene TRBV9; weak D call: TRBD2 (5 bases). Looked up from germline, CDR1 is SGDLS and CDR2 is YYNGEE. CDR3 length: 13 residues. The V gene lost 2 bases and the J gene lost 6 bases, with 10 bases spanning the gap. CDR3 in amino acids: CASSVAGWDTQYF. The sequenced part of the CDR3 DNA is TGTGCCAGCAGCGTTGCGGGTTGGGATACG.

This clone was seen many times. The CDR3 end is not reached by the read, which stops 3 residues before it; the germline J gene fills it in. The rearrangement links TRBV19 to TRBJ1-2; D not certain. Trimming removed 4 bases at V and 2 bases at J, with 11 bases between. The CDR3 runs 14 residues. Germline V lookup: CDR1 LNHDA, CDR2 SQIVND (reference sequence). Incomplete CDR3 DNA: TGTGCCAGTAGTAGAGGGTCTGGCAACTATGGC. This sequence encodes CASSRGSGNYG. The entire CDR3 sequence reads CASSRGSGNYGYTF. The full variable domain, with the rest looked up from reference TRBV19 and TRBJ1-2, is DGGITQSPKYLFRKEGQNVTLSCEQNLNHDAMYWYRQDPGQGLRLIYYSQIVNDFQKGDIAEGYSVSREKKESFPLTVTSAQKNPTAFYLCASSRGSGNYGYTFGSGTRLTVV.

Ten or more counts support this clone. The CDR3 end lies 3 residues beyond the end of the read and is filled in from the germline J gene. The gene calls are TRBV4-2 and TRBJ1-2, with D uncertain. The CDR3 spans 14 residues. The germline V gene has CDR1 LGHNA and CDR2 YNFKEQ. CDR3 in amino acids: CASSPSDRTKGYTF. CDR3 DNA, as far as it was read: TGTGCCAGCAGCCCGTCGGATAGGACTAAGGGC.

Ten or more counts support this clone. The read is 3 residues too short to cover the CDR3 end, so that end is filled in from the germline J gene. The gene calls are TRBV7-6 and TRBJ1-4; D unclear. Germline V gives CDR1 SGHVS, CDR2 FNYEAQ. Trimming took 4 bases from V and 6 from J, leaving 3 bases between them. This CDR3 region has 11 residues. The DNA read from the CDR3 is TGTGCCAGCAGCTCGGATGAAAAA. It is translated as CASSSDEK. In full, the CDR3 is CASSSDEKLFF. The whole variable domain, remainder taken from reference TRBV7-6 and TRBJ1-4, is GAGVSQSPRYKVTKRGQDVALRCDPISGHVSLYWYRQALGQGPEFLTYFNYEAQQDKSGLPNDRFSAERPEGSISTLTIQRTEQRDSAMYRCASSSDEKLFFGSGTQLSVL.

This clone was seen repeatedly, ten times or more. The CDR3 loop is CASSEALRGDNTGELFF. The CDR3 bases that were read are TGTGCCAGCAGTGAAGCGCTTCGGGGGGATAACACCGGGGAG. This chain connects TRBV2 to TRBJ2-2; 7 nucleotides line up with TRBD2. The CDR3 goes on 3 residues after the read ends, and that part is filled in from the germline J gene. Germline CDR1 reads SNHLY; CDR2 reads FYNNEI. J gave up 2 bases and V 0 bases, and 6 bases lay outside the gene matches. The CDR3 covers 17 residues.

This clone has a count of ten or more. The read finishes 3 residues shy of the CDR3 end, and the germline J gene is used to complete it. The rearrangement uses TRBV20-1 and TRBJ1-5; D perhaps matches TRBD1 (6 bases). The CDR3 runs 15 residues. Germline assignment: CDR1 DFQATT and CDR2 SNEGSKA (reference sequence). V was clipped by 0 bases and J by 5 bases, with 14 bases between them. The CDR3 bases that were read are TGCAGTGCTAGAGATGGGGGGGGCCCGGATCAGCCC. Its translation: CSARDGGGPDQP. The entire CDR3 protein is CSARDGGGPDQPQHF.

This clone appeared many times. The CDR3 end lies 3 residues beyond the end of the read and is filled in from the germline J gene. The chain uses TRBV5-1 and TRBJ2-6; possibly TRBD1 for D (6 bases). The CDR3 has 14 residues. The germline V gene encodes CDR1 SGHRS and CDR2 YFSETQ. Between the trimmed V and J ends, which lost 7 bases and 0 bases, there was a span of 8 bases. CDR3 amino acids: CASGQTSGANVLTF. The covered CDR3 bases are TGCGCCAGCGGACAGACCTCTGGGGCCAACGTC.

This clone was counted many times. The read ends 3 residues early relative to the CDR3; the germline J gene fills the gap. V gene TRBV5-1 combines with J gene TRBJ1-5; no clear D gene. CDR1 and CDR2 from the germline V gene are SGHRS and YFSETQ. The CDR3 covers 13 residues. Trimming took 4 bases from V and 7 from J, leaving 12 bases between them. The DNA read from the CDR3 is TGCGCCAGCAGCCGAGAAGCGGGGCAGCCC. Its protein product is CASSREAGQP. The entire CDR3 protein is CASSREAGQPQHF.

In its sample, this clone was seen many times. The sequence runs out 3 residues before the end of the CDR3; the remainder is reconstructed from the germline J gene. V gene TRBV5-5 combines with J gene TRBJ1-4; 9 positions agree with TRBD1. There are 14 residues in the CDR3. Losses at the gene ends were 4 bases for V and 7 bases for J; bases not matched to a gene: 5. Germline assignment: CDR1 SGHKS and CDR2 YYEKEE (reference sequence). The sequenced part of the CDR3 DNA is TGTGCCAGCAGCCGGGGGACAGGGAGTGAAAAA. Translated, it gives CASSRGTGSEK. The entire CDR3 is CASSRGTGSEKLFF.

As for this clone: Read data end 3 residues before the CDR3 end; the end is taken from the germline J gene. The chain is built from TRBV18 and TRBJ2-4; D unresolved. CDR1 is KGHSH, CDR2 LQKENI, per germline. This CDR3 has 17 amino acids. CDR3 DNA (partial): TGTGCCAGCTCACCACCGGTGGTGCGGAGAGCTAACTATGGT. Translating gives CASSPPVVRRANYG. The entire CDR3 protein reads CASSPPVVRRANYGQYF.

This clone showed up many times. The observed sequence ends 3 residues before the CDR3 terminus, with the missing tail filled in from the germline J gene. The chain couples TRBV20-1 to TRBJ1-1; unclear D gene. The germline V and J ends were trimmed by 3 bases and 2 bases, with 16 bases remaining between them. The CDR3 has 15 residues. Germline assignment: CDR1 DFQATT and CDR2 SNEGSKA (reference sequence). The CDR3 is CSASEQPYLNTEAFF. The sequenced part of the CDR3 DNA is TGCAGTGCTAGCGAACAGCCTTATCTCAACACTGAA.

In this sample, this clone turned up many times. The DNA ends 3 residues before the CDR3 does, and the rest of the CDR3 is filled in from the germline J gene. V and J are TRBV10-3 and TRBJ1-2; D unclear. The CDR3 is 14 amino acids. The germline V and J ends were trimmed by 7 bases and 6 bases, with 18 bases remaining between them. Germline assignment: CDR1 ENHRY and CDR2 SYGVKD. CDR3 region: CAIKSNPLADGYTF. Incomplete CDR3 DNA: TGTGCCATCAAGTCGAACCCTCTCGCGGATGGC.

The table lists this clone with many counts. The read falls 3 residues short of the CDR3 end, and the missing part is taken from the germline J gene. V gene TRBV20-1 combines with J gene TRBJ2-7, with 7 bases fitting TRBD2. The germline V gene encodes CDR1 DFQATT and CDR2 SNEGSKA (reference sequence). CDR3 length: 13 amino acids. J was trimmed by 6 bases and V by 7 bases; bases with no gene match: 12. The covered CDR3 bases are TGCAGTGTACTCGGGGGGTTCGCGGGCGAG. Protein sequence: CSVLGGFAGE. The CDR3 in full is CSVLGGFAGEQYF.

The sample holds a few counts of this clone. The read ends 3 residues early relative to the CDR3; the germline J gene fills the gap. This sequence joins TRBV11-2 and TRBJ2-7, with 9 bases fitting TRBD2. With 4 bases clipped from V and 6 bases from J, the junction kept 10 bases outside the gene matches. Looked up from germline, CDR1 is SGHAT and CDR2 is FQNNGV. This CDR3 is built from 15 residues. CDR3 sequence reads: CASSSTFSGRGEQYF. The part of the CDR3 DNA that was read is TGTGCCAGCAGCTCAACCTTTAGCGGGAGAGGCGAG.

In this sample, this clone turned up many times. Coverage ceases 3 residues before the CDR3 finishes, and the germline J gene fills in the end. The chain joins TRBV9 to TRBJ1-5; D uncertain. Trimming left V 4 bases short and J 3 bases short, with 11 bases between. CDR3 length equals 14 residues. CDR1 SGDLS and CDR2 YYNGEE come from the germline V gene. This chain's CDR3 is CASSPGRVNQPQHF. CDR3 bases read: TGTGCCAGCAGCCCGGGGAGGGTCAATCAGCCC. The whole variable domain, remainder taken from reference TRBV9 and TRBJ1-5, is DSGVTQTPKHLITATGQRVTLRCSPRSGDLSVYWYQQSLDQGLQFLIQYYNGEERAKGNILERFSAQQFPDLHSELNLSSLELGDSALYFCASSPGRVNQPQHFGDGTRLSIL.

This clone showed up many times. The sequence runs out 3 residues before the end of the CDR3; the remainder is reconstructed from the germline J gene. The chain links TRBV20-1 to TRBJ1-2; 10 nucleotides align to TRBD1. The CDR3 contains 19 residues. Looked up from germline, CDR1 is DFQATT and CDR2 is SNEGSKA (reference sequence). The part of the CDR3 DNA that was read is TGCAGTGCTAGCACCGGGACAGGGGACAGTTCAGGTCCCGGGGTGGGC. It translates to CSASTGTGDSSGPGVG. The entire CDR3 sequence reads CSASTGTGDSSGPGVGYTF.

This clone was counted at least ten times. The read gets to within 3 residues of the CDR3 end, and the germline J gene fills in the rest. The gene calls are TRBV9 and TRBJ1-2; 7 positions match TRBD1. The CDR3 length is 14 residues. After removal of 3 bases from V and 6 bases from J, the junction contained 8 bases not matched to a gene. The germline CDR1 and CDR2 sequences are SGDLS and YYNGEE. The DNA read from the CDR3 is TGTGCCAGCAGCGAGAACAGGGGTGGTGATGGC. Its translation is CASSENRGGDG. The CDR3, in full, reads CASSENRGGDGYTF.

In its sample, this clone was seen many times. The CDR3 goes on 3 residues after the read ends, and that part is filled in from the germline J gene. The chain links TRBV27 to TRBJ2-7; 7 bases line up with TRBD2. CDR1 is MNHEY and CDR2 is SMNVEV in the germline V gene (reference sequence). V shed 2 bases and J 1 base; nucleotides not matched to a gene: 2. The CDR3 length is 14 residues. The CDR3 here is CASSLGAGSYEQYF. The CDR3 DNA, read in part, is TGTGCCAGCAGTTTAGGAGCGGGGTCCTACGAG.

This clone was found many times. The read ends 3 residues before the CDR3 terminus; that terminus is restored from the germline J gene. This rearrangement joins TRBV20-1 to TRBJ1-2, with 7 bases identical to TRBD1. Looked up from germline, CDR1 is DFQATT and CDR2 is SNEGSKA (reference sequence). The CDR3 is made up of 14 amino acids. The V segment lost 3 bases and the J segment 4 bases; nucleotides outside the gene matches: 8. The CDR3 here is CSASGTDPIYGYTF. The sequenced CDR3 bases are TGCAGTGCTAGTGGGACAGATCCGATCTATGGC.